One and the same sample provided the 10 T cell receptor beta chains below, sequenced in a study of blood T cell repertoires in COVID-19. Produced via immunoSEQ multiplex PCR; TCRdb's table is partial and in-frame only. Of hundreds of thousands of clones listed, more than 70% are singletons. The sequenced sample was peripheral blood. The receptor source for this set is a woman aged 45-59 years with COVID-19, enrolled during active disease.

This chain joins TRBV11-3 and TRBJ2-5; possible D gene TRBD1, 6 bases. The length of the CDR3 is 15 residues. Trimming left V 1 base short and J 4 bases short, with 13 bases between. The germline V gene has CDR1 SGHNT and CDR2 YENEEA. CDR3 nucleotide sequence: TGTGCCAGCAGCTTAGGATCCGGGACAACAGAGACCCAGTACTTC. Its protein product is CASSLGSGTTETQYF.

The CDR3 reads CASSPGQGYYGYTF. CDR3 DNA: TGTGCCAGTAGTCCGGGACAGGGATACTATGGCTACACCTTC. V gene TRBV19 combines with J gene TRBJ1-2; TRBD1 matches 9 bases. CDR3 size: 14 residues. Germline V lookup: CDR1 LNHDA, CDR2 SQIVND (reference sequence). J was trimmed by 3 bases and V by 5 bases; bases with no gene match: 4.

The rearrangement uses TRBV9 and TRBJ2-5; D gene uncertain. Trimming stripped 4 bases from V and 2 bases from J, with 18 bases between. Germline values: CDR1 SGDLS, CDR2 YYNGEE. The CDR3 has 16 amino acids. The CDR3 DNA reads TGTGCCAGCAGCCCCCTTCTAACGGTGCGGCAAGAGACCCAGTACTTC. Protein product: CASSPLLTVRQETQYF.

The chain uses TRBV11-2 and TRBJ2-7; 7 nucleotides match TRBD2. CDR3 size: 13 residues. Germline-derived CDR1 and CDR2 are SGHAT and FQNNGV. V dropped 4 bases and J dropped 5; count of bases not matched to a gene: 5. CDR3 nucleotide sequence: TGTGCCAGCAGCTCTGAGGCGGGGGACGAGCAGTACTTC. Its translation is CASSSEAGDEQYF.

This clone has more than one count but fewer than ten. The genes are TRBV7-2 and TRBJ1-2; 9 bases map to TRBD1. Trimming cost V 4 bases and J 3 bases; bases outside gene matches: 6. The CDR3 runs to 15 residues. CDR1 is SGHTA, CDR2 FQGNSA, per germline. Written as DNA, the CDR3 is TGTGCCAGCAGCTCCGGGACAGGGAAAGACTATGGCTACACCTTC. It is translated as CASSSGTGKDYGYTF. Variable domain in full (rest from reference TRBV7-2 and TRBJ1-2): GAGVSQSPSNKVTEKGKDVELRCDPISGHTALYWYRQSLGQGLEFLIYFQGNSAPDKSGLPSDRFSAERTGGSVSTLTIQRTQQEDSAVYLCASSSGTGKDYGYTFGSGTRLTVV.

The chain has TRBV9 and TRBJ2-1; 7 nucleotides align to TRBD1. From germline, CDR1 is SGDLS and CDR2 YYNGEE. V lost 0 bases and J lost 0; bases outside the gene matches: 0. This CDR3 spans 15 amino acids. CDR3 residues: CASSVEGASYNEQFF. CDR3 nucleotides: TGTGCCAGCAGCGTAGAGGGGGCCTCCTACAATGAGCAGTTCTTC.

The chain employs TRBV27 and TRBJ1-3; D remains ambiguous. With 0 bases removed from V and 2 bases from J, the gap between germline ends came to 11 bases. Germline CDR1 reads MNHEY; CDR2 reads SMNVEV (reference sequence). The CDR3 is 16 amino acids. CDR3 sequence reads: CASSLSAGYTGNTIYF. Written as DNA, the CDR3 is TGTGCCAGCAGTTTATCCGCAGGTTACACTGGAAACACCATATATTTT.

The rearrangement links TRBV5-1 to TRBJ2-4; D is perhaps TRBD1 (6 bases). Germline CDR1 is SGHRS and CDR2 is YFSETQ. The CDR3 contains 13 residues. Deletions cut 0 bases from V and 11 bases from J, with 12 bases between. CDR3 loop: CASSLGQGGVQYF. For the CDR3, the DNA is TGCGCCAGCAGCTTGGGACAAGGGGGAGTTCAGTACTTC. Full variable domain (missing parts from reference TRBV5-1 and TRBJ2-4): KAGVTQTPRYLIKTRGQQVTLSCSPISGHRSVSWYQQTPGQGLQFLFEYFSETQRNKGNFPGRFSGRQFSNSRSEMNVSTLELGDSALYLCASSLGQGGVQYFGAGTRLSVL.

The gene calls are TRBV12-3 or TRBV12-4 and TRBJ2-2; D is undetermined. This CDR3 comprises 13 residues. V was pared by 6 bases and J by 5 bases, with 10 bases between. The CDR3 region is CASSLDITGELFF. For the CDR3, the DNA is TGTGCCAGCAGCCTCGACATTACCGGGGAGCTGTTTTTT.

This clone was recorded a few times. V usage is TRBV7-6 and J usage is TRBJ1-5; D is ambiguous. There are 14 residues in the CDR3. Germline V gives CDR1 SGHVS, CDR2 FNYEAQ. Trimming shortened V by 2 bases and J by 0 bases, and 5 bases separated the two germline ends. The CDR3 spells CASSLTGSNQPQHF. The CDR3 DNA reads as TGTGCCAGCAGCTTAACGGGTAGCAATCAGCCCCAGCATTTT.